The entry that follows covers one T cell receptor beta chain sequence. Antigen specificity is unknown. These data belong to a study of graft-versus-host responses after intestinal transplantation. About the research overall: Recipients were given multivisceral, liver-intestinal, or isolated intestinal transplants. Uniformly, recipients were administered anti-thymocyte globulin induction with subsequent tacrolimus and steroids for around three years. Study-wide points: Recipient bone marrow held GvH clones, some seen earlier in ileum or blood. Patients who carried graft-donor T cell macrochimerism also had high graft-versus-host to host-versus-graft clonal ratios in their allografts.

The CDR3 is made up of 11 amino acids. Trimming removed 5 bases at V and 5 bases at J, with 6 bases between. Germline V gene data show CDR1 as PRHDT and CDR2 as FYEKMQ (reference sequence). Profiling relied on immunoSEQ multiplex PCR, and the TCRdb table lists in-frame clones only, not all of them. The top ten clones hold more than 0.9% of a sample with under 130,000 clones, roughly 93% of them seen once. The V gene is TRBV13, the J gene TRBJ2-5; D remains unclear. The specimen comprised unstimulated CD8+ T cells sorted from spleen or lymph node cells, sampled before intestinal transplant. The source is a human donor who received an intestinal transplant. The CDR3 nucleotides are TGTGCCAGCAGCGCCCGTGAGACCCAGTACTTC. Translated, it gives CASSARETQYF.